Listed here are 14 T cell receptor beta chains from one sample, sequenced in a study of HIV-infected patients and healthy controls. cDNA was made from about 510 ng RNA using alpha and beta constant primers. Using multiplexing indices, alpha and beta chain libraries were generated apart by chain-specific third strand synthesis. A single record per CDR3 protein comes from TCRdb applying MiXCR to the 5' RACE reads. Of about 18,000 distinct CDR3 sequences listed, over 9% are singletons. Whole blood was used without fractionation, so all unsorted peripheral T cells were included. The sequenced sample was blood. These receptors originate from an adult in good health.

Many counts were recorded for this clonotype. J is TRBJ1-1 and V is TRBV5-5; D is unresolved. This CDR3 is 15 amino acids long. Between the trimmed V and J ends, which lost 5 bases and 0 bases, there was a span of 14 bases. CDR1 is SGHKS and CDR2 is YYEKEE in the germline V gene (reference sequence). CDR3 coding DNA: TGTGCCAGCAGTTATTGGGCAGAAATGAACACTGAAGCTTTCTTT. Its translation is CASSYWAEMNTEAFF.

The V gene is TRBV20-1, the J gene TRBJ2-7; D possibly matches TRBD1 or TRBD2 (6 bases each). V was clipped by 3 bases and J by 2 bases, with 26 bases between them. Looked up from germline, CDR1 is DFQATT and CDR2 is SNEGSKA (reference sequence). The CDR3 spans 18 residues. The CDR3 DNA is TGCAGTGCTAGGAAGTCTCTGGCGGGACATCAAGTCCCCTACGAGCAGTACTTC. It yields the protein CSARKSLAGHQVPYEQYF.

This clonotype was recorded many times. The chain links TRBV5-1 to TRBJ2-1; D may match TRBD1 or TRBD2 (5 bases each). The V gene's germline CDR1 is SGHRS and CDR2 YFSETQ. CDR3 length equals 14 residues. Trimming took off 1 base at V and 7 bases at J, with 12 bases between the two ends. The CDR3 spells CASSLLGEHNEQFF. Written as DNA, the CDR3 is TGCGCCAGCAGCTTGCTGGGGGAGCATAATGAGCAGTTCTTC.

This clonotype has a count of ten or more. This chain links TRBV15 with TRBJ2-3; D not certain. CDR3 length equals 14 residues. CDR1 and CDR2 from the germline V gene are LNHNV and YYDKDF (reference sequence). The V end lost 3 bases, the J end lost 0 bases, and 7 bases lay between the germline ends. The CDR3 reads CATSSPISTDTQYF. The CDR3 DNA sequence: TGTGCCACCAGCAGCCCGATTAGCACAGATACGCAGTATTTT.

By proportion, this clonotype is medium-sized. The chain is built from TRBV2 and TRBJ2-3, with TRBD2 matching 9 bases. The CDR3 is made up of 14 amino acids. The trim removed 8 bases at V and 0 bases at J, leaving 3 bases unmatched. From germline, CDR1 is SNHLY and CDR2 FYNNEI. The CDR3 is CASGSGRSTDTQYF. CDR3 DNA sequence: TGTGCCAGCGGAAGCGGGAGGAGCACAGATACGCAGTATTTT.

This clonotype was picked up many times. V is TRBV19 and J is TRBJ2-1, with D possibly matching TRBD2 (5 bases). The CDR3 runs to 11 residues. Germline-derived CDR1 and CDR2 are LNHDA and SQIVND (reference sequence). V lost 8 bases to trimming and J lost 9 bases, with 11 bases between them. Here the CDR3 reads CASGSGSEQFF. DNA of the CDR3: TGTGCCAGTGGGTCGGGGTCTGAGCAGTTCTTC.

This clonotype was detected ten times or more. V usage is TRBV6-5 and J usage is TRBJ2-3; D might be TRBD2 (6 bases). The germline V and J ends were trimmed by 2 bases and 0 bases, with 9 bases remaining between them. CDR3 length: 15 residues. Per the germline V gene, CDR1 is MNHEY and CDR2 is SVGAGI. CDR3 protein: CASSYRSGSTDTQYF. CDR3 sequence (DNA): TGTGCCAGCAGTTACCGAAGCGGGAGCACAGATACGCAGTATTTT.

This clonotype is labeled medium-sized (0.01 to 0.1%). V and J are TRBV4-3 and TRBJ1-5, with no clear D. Looked up from germline, CDR1 is LGHNA and CDR2 is YSLEER. The CDR3 contains 15 residues. Deletions cut 0 bases from V and 2 bases from J, with 8 bases between. The CDR3 sequence: CASSQDTAGNQPQHF. The CDR3 coding sequence is TGCGCCAGCAGCCAAGATACCGCCGGCAATCAGCCCCAGCATTTT.

This clonotype is labeled as medium-sized (0.01 to 0.1%). V usage is TRBV10-3 and J usage is TRBJ2-5, with a tentative D call TRBD1 (5 bases). CDR3 length equals 15 residues. The V and J ends lost 1 base and 1 base respectively, with 10 bases between them. CDR1 and CDR2 (germline): ENHRY, SYGVKD. CDR3 residues: CAISELARAQETQYF. CDR3 nucleotides: TGTGCCATCAGTGAGTTGGCCAGGGCCCAAGAGACCCAGTACTTC.

This clonotype is medium-sized. V usage is TRBV6-5 and J usage is TRBJ2-7; TRBD2 matches 9 bases. CDR3 length: 15 residues. V gave up 2 bases and J gave up 6 bases; unmatched junction bases: 8. CDR1 and CDR2 from the germline V gene are MNHEY and SVGAGI. The CDR3 protein is CASSYRGGSGSEQYF. The CDR3 DNA is TGTGCCAGCAGTTACCGGGGGGGTAGCGGGAGCGAGCAGTACTTC.

This clonotype has a count of ten or more. This chain uses TRBV3-1 with TRBJ1-4, with a weak D call TRBD1 (5 bases). Between the trimmed V and J ends, which lost 1 base and 8 bases, there was a span of 14 bases. The CDR3 is made up of 15 amino acids. Germline V gene sequence: CDR1 LGHDT, CDR2 YNNKEL (reference sequence). DNA for the CDR3: TGTGCCAGCAGCCAAGTTCCAGGGCTAGGGGAAAAACTGTTTTTT. Translating it yields CASSQVPGLGEKLFF.

This clonotype occurred many times. The J gene is TRBJ2-3, the V gene TRBV6-9; D is possibly TRBD2 (5 bases). The CDR3 is 14 amino acids. Germline CDR1 and CDR2: MNHGY and SVAAGI. V was clipped by 4 bases and J by 4 bases, with 12 bases between them. As DNA, the CDR3 is TGTGCCAGCAGTTCGGCCGGGGAGCCAGATACGCAGTATTTT. It translates to CASSSAGEPDTQYF.

To note about this clonotype: In this CDR3 the conserved last residue, phenylalanine or tryptophan, is missing, so a read error is likely. It is unclear where the CDR3 begins or ends on the DNA, so no DNA is shown, and the CDR3 is as TCRdb lists it. The chain is built from TRBV20-1 and TRBJ2-1; whether TRBD1, the table's D call, matches the DNA was not checked. The CDR3 contains 14 residues when both ends are counted. Germline CDR1 reads DFQATT; CDR2 reads SNEGSKA (reference sequence). CDR3: CRAREPRGDKEQGG.

Ten or more counts support this clonotype. The rearrangement joins TRBV12-3 or TRBV12-4 to TRBJ1-2, with D perhaps TRBD1 (6 bases). Trimming cost V 5 bases and J 3 bases, with 16 bases left between them. CDR3 size: 15 residues. The CDR3 region has the DNA TGTGCCAGCAGTCCCGGGGGCAGCGGCGACTATGGCTACACCTTC. Translated, it gives CASSPGGSGDYGYTF.